Listed here are 24 T cell receptor beta chains from one sample, sequenced in a study of blood T cell repertoires in COVID-19. The table came from immunoSEQ multiplex PCR; TCRdb's copy has only in-frame clones and leaves some out. The profile shows about 120,000 clones, around 85% of them singletons. The specimen was peripheral blood. These receptors all come from a man in his 70s who had recovered from COVID-19.

The genes are TRBV3-1 (or the pseudogene TRBV3-2) and TRBJ2-7; D is uncertain. In germline, CDR1 is LGHDT, CDR2 YNNKEL (reference sequence). With 2 bases removed from V and 1 base from J, the gap between germline ends came to 9 bases. The CDR3 length is 14 residues. The CDR3 DNA reads TGTGCCAGCAGCCAATACCCGACTTCCTACGAGCAGTACTTC. Translation: CASSQYPTSYEQYF.

The V call is TRBV9, the J call TRBJ2-1; 7 bases map to TRBD2. Germline V gene lookup returns CDR1 SGDLS and CDR2 YYNGEE. This CDR3 is 15 amino acids long. The V gene end was trimmed by 0 bases and the J gene end by 3 bases; junction bases not matched to a gene: 3. This CDR3 reads CASSVAAGVYNEQFF. The CDR3 nucleotides are TGTGCCAGCAGCGTAGCGGCGGGAGTCTACAATGAGCAGTTCTTC.

CDR3 sequence: CASSYSGILTYEQYF. The CDR3, as DNA: TGTGCCAGCAGTTACTCCGGTATTTTAACCTACGAGCAGTACTTC. The chain carries TRBV6-5 and TRBJ2-7; D ambiguous. The V gene lost 0 bases and the J gene lost 2 bases, with 11 bases spanning the gap. The CDR3 has 15 residues. The germline CDR1 and CDR2 sequences are MNHEY and SVGAGI.

The chain recombines TRBV2 with TRBJ2-6, with TRBD2 as a possible D gene (6 bases). The CDR3 covers 15 residues. CDR1 SNHLY and CDR2 FYNNEI come from the germline V gene. CDR3 coding DNA: TGTGGTGGGGGGTGGACTCCCTCTGGGGCCAACGTCCTGACTTTC. Residues: CGGGWTPSGANVLTF.

This clone has only a few counts. This chain links TRBV7-3 with TRBJ1-1, with a possible D match to TRBD1 (6 bases). This CDR3 has 15 residues. Germline values: CDR1 SGHTA, CDR2 FQGTGA. V gave up 2 bases and J gave up 1 base, with 11 bases separating them. The CDR3 bases are TGTGCCAGCAGCTTATTGGGGGCTGGGAACACTGAAGCTTTCTTT. Protein product: CASSLLGAGNTEAFF. Filled out from reference TRBV7-3 and TRBJ1-1, the complete variable domain reads GAGVSQTPSNKVTEKGKYVELRCDPISGHTALYWYRQSLGQGPEFLIYFQGTGAADDSGLPNDRFFAVRPEGSVSTLKIQRTERGDSAVYLCASSLLGAGNTEAFFGQGTRLTVV.

This clone has only one observation. The chain links TRBV3-1 (or the pseudogene TRBV3-2) to TRBJ1-1; 7 bases fit TRBD1. Losses at the gene ends were 4 bases for V and 1 base for J; bases not matched to a gene: 3. Looked up from germline, CDR1 is LGHDT and CDR2 is YNNKEL (reference sequence). The CDR3 sequence is 14 residues long. CDR3 DNA sequence: TGTGCCAGCAGCCCTCGGGACAGGAACACTGAAGCTTTCTTT. It specifies CASSPRDRNTEAFF.

J is TRBJ1-4 and V is TRBV5-1; TRBD1 aligns across 8 bases. Germline loops: CDR1 SGHRS, CDR2 YFSETQ. The CDR3 contains 15 residues. Trimming at V came to 4 bases and at J to 3 bases, leaving 5 bases not matched to a gene. The CDR3 spells CASSAQGAANEKLFF. DNA of the CDR3: TGCGCCAGCAGCGCGCAGGGGGCCGCTAATGAAAAACTGTTTTTT.

The gene calls are TRBV27 and TRBJ1-1, with D perhaps matching TRBD1 (6 bases). This CDR3 is 15 amino acids long. Looked up from germline, CDR1 is MNHEY and CDR2 is SMNVEV (reference sequence). V was cut by 7 bases and J by 3 bases, with 18 bases left in between. The CDR3 DNA is TGTGCCAGCACTCCCGCAGGGGCGCGGGACACTGAAGCTTTCTTT. Its translation: CASTPAGARDTEAFF.

The chain has TRBV7-2 and TRBJ1-5, with 10 bases aligning to TRBD1. Trimming cost V 4 bases and J 4 bases; bases outside gene matches: 4. Germline values: CDR1 SGHTA, CDR2 FQGNSA. The CDR3 runs to 15 residues. In DNA form, the CDR3 reads TGTGCCAGCAGCTACCGACAGGGGGCGAATCAGCCCCAGCATTTT. Its translation: CASSYRQGANQPQHF.

V is TRBV20-1 and J is TRBJ1-6; 7 nucleotides line up with TRBD1. Germline-derived CDR1 and CDR2 are DFQATT and SNEGSKA (reference sequence). This CDR3 is built from 14 residues. V shed 3 bases and J 8 bases; nucleotides not matched to a gene: 7. CDR3 sequence reads: CSASPQGRYSPLHF. As DNA, the CDR3 is TGCAGTGCTAGTCCACAGGGGCGATATTCACCCCTCCACTTT.

The gene calls are TRBV7-3 and TRBJ2-1; 8 nucleotides match TRBD2. Germline loops: CDR1 SGHTA, CDR2 FQGTGA. Trimming cost V 4 bases and J 7 bases; bases outside gene matches: 9. This CDR3 region has 15 residues. This CDR3 reads CASSSLPAGVNEQFF. The CDR3 coding sequence is TGTGCCAGCAGCTCCTTACCAGCGGGAGTTAATGAGCAGTTCTTC.

This clone has only one observation. The chain carries TRBV28 and TRBJ2-7; maybe TRBD1 (6 bases). This CDR3 contains 14 residues. Germline V CDR1 and CDR2: MDHEN, SYDVKM. Between the trimmed V and J ends, which lost 3 bases and 3 bases, there was a span of 12 bases. The CDR3 reads CASSFTGMGYEQYF. CDR3 in DNA: TGTGCCAGCAGTTTCACAGGGATGGGCTACGAGCAGTACTTC.

This clone turned up a few times. This rearrangement joins TRBV7-8 to TRBJ2-1; 14 bases line up with TRBD2. The CDR3 length is 17 residues. Germline CDR1 and CDR2: SGHVS and FQNEAQ. Losses at the gene ends were 5 bases for V and 5 bases for J; bases not matched to a gene: 8. The CDR3 protein is CASSRLAGGASNNEQFF. In DNA, the CDR3 is TGTGCCAGCAGCAGACTAGCGGGGGGGGCCTCAAACAATGAGCAGTTCTTC.

This chain uses TRBV6-1 with TRBJ2-7; the D gene is possibly TRBD1 (7 bases). Trimming removed 1 base at V and 4 bases at J, with 14 bases between. Germline lookup yields CDR1 MNHNS and CDR2 SASEGT. The CDR3 extends over 15 amino acids. The CDR3 reads CASSEGAGGRYEQYF. The CDR3 DNA follows: TGTGCCAGCAGTGAAGGGGCAGGGGGGCGGTACGAGCAGTACTTC.

This chain connects TRBV7-9 to TRBJ2-7, with 13 bases lining up with TRBD2. The trim removed 5 bases at V and 4 bases at J, leaving 14 bases unmatched. This CDR3 region has 18 residues. Germline V lookup: CDR1 SEHNR, CDR2 FQNEAQ (reference sequence). The CDR3 DNA reads as TGTGCCAGCAGCGAGGGACTAGCGGGGAGATCCACTGAGTACGAGCAGTACTTC. Encoded protein: CASSEGLAGRSTEYEQYF.

The rearrangement joins TRBV20-1 to TRBJ2-7; 8 nucleotides agree with TRBD2. The CDR3 contains 13 residues. With V trimmed by 3 bases and J by 2 bases, 3 bases remained unmatched. Per the germline V gene, CDR1 is DFQATT and CDR2 is SNEGSKA (reference sequence). CDR3 DNA: TGCAGTGCTAGTGCGGGGGGACCCTACGAGCAGTACTTC. This translates into CSASAGGPYEQYF.

This chain connects TRBV11-2 to TRBJ2-3; D is perhaps TRBD2 (5 bases). The germline CDR1 and CDR2 sequences are SGHAT and FQNNGV. This CDR3 region has 18 residues. Trimming took off 0 bases at V and 2 bases at J, with 18 bases between the two ends. The CDR3 reads CASSLDGFFSEDTDTQYF. CDR3 coding DNA: TGTGCCAGCAGCTTAGATGGATTTTTTAGCGAGGACACAGATACGCAGTATTTT. The complete variable domain, with remaining parts taken from reference TRBV11-2 and TRBJ2-3, reads EAGVAQSPRYKIIEKRQSVAFWCNPISGHATLYWYQQILGQGPKLLIQFQNNGVVDDSQLPKDRFSAERLKGVDSTLKIQPAKLEDSAVYLCASSLDGFFSEDTDTQYFGPGTRLTVL.

The gene calls are TRBV11-2 and TRBJ1-3, with D unresolved. The germline CDR1 and CDR2 sequences are SGHAT and FQNNGV. V lost 3 bases and J 1 base, leaving 7 bases between the germline ends. The CDR3 totals 14 residues. The CDR3 DNA sequence: TGTGCCAGCAGCTTTTTGTTATCTGGAAACACCATATATTTT. The encoded protein is CASSFLLSGNTIYF. Looking up the rest from reference TRBV11-2 and TRBJ1-3 gives the full variable domain: EAGVAQSPRYKIIEKRQSVAFWCNPISGHATLYWYQQILGQGPKLLIQFQNNGVVDDSQLPKDRFSAERLKGVDSTLKIQPAKLEDSAVYLCASSFLLSGNTIYFGEGSWLTVV.

The rearrangement joins TRBV7-8 to TRBJ2-7, with a possible D match to TRBD2 (5 bases). The CDR3 loop spans 13 amino acids. Germline loops: CDR1 SGHVS, CDR2 FQNEAQ. Deletions cut 4 bases from V and 6 bases from J, with 13 bases between. CDR3 in amino acids: CASSSIRDIEQYF. The CDR3 region has the DNA TGTGCCAGCAGCTCAATTCGGGATATCGAGCAGTACTTC.

This chain uses TRBV7-2 with TRBJ2-1; the D gene is possibly TRBD1 (6 bases). Trimming shortened V by 6 bases and J by 16 bases, and 28 bases separated the two germline ends. Germline V lookup: CDR1 SGHTA, CDR2 FQGNSA. This CDR3 contains 15 residues. CDR3 sequence: CASRSGQTWAMSPFF. The CDR3 DNA reads TGTGCCAGCAGGTCCGGACAGACATGGGCAATGAGCCCATTCTTC. Drawing the rest from reference TRBV7-2 and TRBJ2-1, the complete variable domain is GAGVSQSPSNKVTEKGKDVELRCDPISGHTALYWYRQSLGQGLEFLIYFQGNSAPDKSGLPSDRFSAERTGGSVSTLTIQRTQQEDSAVYLCASRSGQTWAMSPFFGPGTRLTVL.

This chain links TRBV9 with TRBJ2-1, with 10 bases matching TRBD1. The germline V gene encodes CDR1 SGDLS and CDR2 YYNGEE. This CDR3 spans 20 amino acids. The J segment lost 0 bases and the V segment lost 4 bases, leaving 16 bases of the junction unmatched. The DNA for the CDR3 is TGTGCCAGCAGCTCTGGGGGGGACAGGGGTCCTGAGATCTCCTACAATGAGCAGTTCTTC. It translates to CASSSGGDRGPEISYNEQFF.

The J gene is TRBJ2-7, the V gene TRBV24-1, with 14 bases lining up with TRBD2. This CDR3 has 20 residues. The V and J ends lost 3 bases and 0 bases, in that order; junction bases with no gene match: 12. CDR1 is KGHDR, CDR2 SFDVKD, per germline. CDR3 in amino acids: CATSDILTSGRATSSYEQYF. CDR3 bases: TGTGCCACCAGTGATATCCTGACTAGCGGGAGGGCCACTAGCTCCTACGAGCAGTACTTC.

The rearrangement uses TRBV7-2 and TRBJ1-2; no clear D gene. Germline V gene lookup returns CDR1 SGHTA and CDR2 FQGNSA. V was trimmed by 1 base and J by 3 bases, leaving 12 bases between them. CDR3 length: 15 amino acids. CDR3 protein: CASSLGGQYHYGYTF. The CDR3 DNA follows: TGTGCCAGCAGCTTAGGTGGGCAGTATCACTATGGCTACACCTTC.

The chain employs TRBV21-1 and TRBJ2-7; TRBD1, the D gene given by the table, was not confirmed from the DNA. TRBV21-1 is a pseudogene locus. This CDR3 has 14 residues. CDR3 sequence: CASSVRDMDYEQYF. Here the CDR3 DNA reads TGTGCCAGCAGCGTCCGGGACATGGACTACGAGCAGTACTTC.